This T cell receptor (beta chain) was documented in a study of radiotherapy plus CTLA-4 blockade in lung cancer. Study findings and constraints: Response, reportedly, was best predicted by interferon-beta along with early blood T cell clone dynamics. Some TCR clones had been derived from tumors. These clones expanded in peripheral blood after radiotherapy plus ipilimumab.

A note on this clone: The antigen is unknown.

Lung cancer patients with chemo-refractory metastatic non-small-cell disease were given focal radiation plus CTLA-4 blockade with ipilimumab. Trimming removed 2 bases from V and 0 bases from J; junction bases left unmatched: 7. CDR3 length: 17 amino acids. Germline CDR1 reads LGHNA; CDR2 reads YSLEER. TCRdb's table, derived via immunoSEQ multiplex PCR, lists solely in-frame clones and lacks some. Here the sample spans 40,000 to 50,000 clones, about 81% being singletons. The TCR comes from a human donor with non-small cell lung cancer who had stable disease on radiotherapy plus ipilimumab. The material sequenced was peripheral blood, taken from a patient treated with radiotherapy plus ipilimumab. V gene TRBV4-3 combines with J gene TRBJ2-1, with 7 bases that match TRBD2. The CDR3 DNA sequence: TGCGCCAGCAGCCAAACAACTAGCGCAATCTCCTACAATGAGCAGTTCTTC. Its protein product is CASSQTTSAISYNEQFF.